Listed below are T cell receptor beta chains from one sample, sequenced in a study of CXCR4 blockade with PD-1 therapy in pancreatic cancer. The data were produced by immunoSEQ multiplex PCR, yet TCRdb's version contains in-frame clones alone and is incomplete. Of around 15,000 clones in the sample, about 72% were seen once. What was sequenced was tumor tissue. These receptors were collected from a human donor with pancreatic ductal adenocarcinoma. CDR3s include the opening cysteine and the closing phenylalanine or tryptophan. D genes are given only for firm matches. Rows give clone size only sometimes, using once, few, many, or a class for an expanded clone.

. | . | TRBJ1-1 | TRBV15 | CATSRGRGDTEAFF | TGTGCCACCAGCAGAGGGCGAGGGGACACTGAAGCTTTCTTT
. | . | TRBJ2-1 | TRBV4-1 | CASSQEGSQRAYNEQFF | TGCGCCAGCAGCCAAGAGGGGAGCCAGCGGGCTTACAATGAGCAGTTCTTC
few | TRBD1 | TRBJ1-1 | TRBV11-3 | CASIPPDRGRTEAFF | TGTGCCAGCATCCCACCGGACAGGGGGCGAACTGAAGCTTTCTTT
. | . | TRBJ2-7 | TRBV28 | CASRGTAEDEQYF | TGTGCCAGCAGGGGGACCGCCGAGGACGAGCAGTACTTC
. | TRBD2 | TRBJ2-7 | TRBV14 | CASSQDPRWGTSGAYEQYF | TGTGCCAGCAGCCAAGATCCCCGATGGGGGACTAGCGGGGCCTACGAGCAGTACTTC
. | . | TRBJ2-1 | TRBV9 | CASSPKGYEQFF | TGTGCCAGCAGCCCGAAGGGTTATGAGCAGTTCTTC
. | . | TRBJ1-5 | TRBV19 | CASALMGAANQPQHF | TGTGCCAGTGCCCTAATGGGAGCCGCCAATCAGCCCCAGCATTTT
. | TRBD1 | TRBJ2-3 | TRBV9 | CASSARGDRSTDTQYF | TGTGCCAGCAGCGCCCGAGGGGACAGAAGCACAGATACGCAGTATTTT
. | . | TRBJ2-7 | TRBV19 | CASSLNGGSSYEQYF | TGTGCCAGTAGTCTTAATGGGGGTAGCTCCTACGAGCAGTACTTC
. | . | TRBJ2-3 | TRBV15 | CATSRDRWPTDTQYF | TGTGCCACCAGCAGAGATCGATGGCCCACAGATACGCAGTATTTT
. | . | TRBJ2-5 | TRBV29-1 | CSGKGQPGETQYF | TGCAGCGGTAAAGGACAGCCGGGGGAGACCCAGTACTTC
. | TRBD1 | TRBJ2-7 | TRBV6-8 | CASLDRAKEQYF | TGTGCCAGTCTGGACAGGGCAAAAGAGCAGTACTTC
once | . | TRBJ1-2 | TRBV19 | CASSIVAGEAGYTF | TGTGCCAGTAGTATAGTAGCCGGGGAGGCTGGCTACACCTTC
. | TRBD2 | TRBJ2-7 | TRBV28 | CASTGLAGTYEQYF | TGTGCCAGCACCGGACTAGCGGGAACCTACGAGCAGTACTTC
. | . | TRBJ1-1 | TRBV29-1 | CSVERGRMMNTEAFF | TGCAGCGTTGAAAGGGGCAGAATGATGAACACTGAAGCTTTCTTT
. | . | TRBJ2-7 | TRBV19 | CASSIKPGRGFSYEQYF | TGTGCCAGTAGTATCAAGCCCGGACGGGGATTTTCCTACGAGCAGTACTTC
. | . | TRBJ2-5 | TRBV11-3 | CASSPTGLQETQYF | TGTGCCAGCAGCCCGACCGGGTTGCAAGAGACCCAGTACTTC
. | . | TRBJ2-3 | TRBV5-8 | CAFGGEAFGTDTQYF | TGTGCCTTCGGAGGGGAGGCCTTTGGCACAGATACGCAGTATTTT
. | . | TRBJ2-1 | TRBV15 | CATSRERVQLADNEQFF | TGTGCCACCAGCAGAGAACGGGTACAGCTGGCTGACAATGAGCAGTTCTTC
. | . | TRBJ1-1 | TRBV18 | CASSHRNTEAFF | TGTGCCAGCTCTCACCGCAATACTGAAGCTTTCTTT
. | TRBD2 | TRBJ2-5 | TRBV18 | CASSPGLAGGETQYF | TGTGCCAGCTCCCCGGGACTAGCGGGAGGAGAGACCCAGTACTTC
. | . | TRBJ2-5 | TRBV28 | CASNTAAGAQETQYF | TGTGCCAGCAATACCGCGGCGGGGGCTCAGGAGACCCAGTACTTC
once | TRBD2 | TRBJ2-5 | TRBV6-8 | CASRRAGGYGETQYF | TGTGCCAGCAGGCGAGCGGGAGGGTATGGAGAGACCCAGTACTTC
. | TRBD1 | TRBJ1-2 | TRBV28 | CASSSQQGRGYTF | TGTGCCAGCAGTTCACAACAGGGGAGAGGCTACACCTTC
. | . | TRBJ1-2 | TRBV19 | CASSISRGPFYGYTF | TGTGCCAGTAGTATCTCCAGGGGCCCATTCTATGGCTACACCTTC
. | . | TRBJ1-2 | TRBV29-1 | CSVDNLQGGNYGYTF | TGCAGCGTTGACAATTTGCAGGGAGGCAACTATGGCTACACCTTC
. | . | TRBJ2-4 | TRBV14 | CASSQDDKNIQYF | TGTGCCAGCAGCCAAGATGACAAAAACATTCAGTACTTC
. | TRBD2 | TRBJ2-4 | TRBV11-3 | CASSFGTGTSVKNIQYF | TGTGCCAGCAGCTTTGGAACCGGGACTAGCGTAAAAAACATTCAGTACTTC